The 28 T cell receptor beta chains reported below all come from one sample, sequenced in a study of molecular identifiers for immune sequencing clone quantification. MiXCR was run by TCRdb on the PCR reads, yielding one entry per CDR3 protein. The sample has 490,000 or so distinct CDR3 sequences; around 21% are singletons. What was sequenced was naive CD8+ T cells from blood, with Jurkat cell RNA spiked in. As to subset: FACS-sorted CD8+CD4-CCR7+CD45RA+ naive T cells. These receptors originate from a human donor in good health. Some libraries in this study had Jurkat cell RNA spiked in.

There are many counts of this clonotype. The chain employs TRBV9 and TRBJ2-5; D not resolved. The V end was cut by 0 bases, the J end by 7 bases, with 13 bases between. The CDR3 contains 14 residues. Germline V gene lookup returns CDR1 SGDLS and CDR2 YYNGEE. The CDR3 is CASSVEGSSGTQYF. In DNA, the CDR3 is TGTGCCAGCAGCGTAGAAGGTAGTTCCGGGACCCAGTACTTC.

In its sample, this clonotype was seen many times. The rearrangement uses TRBV13 and TRBJ2-3, with D unresolved. The CDR3 contains 16 residues. Germline V gives CDR1 PRHDT, CDR2 FYEKMQ (reference sequence). Trimming removed 5 bases from V and 0 bases from J, with 15 bases in between. The chain's CDR3 is CASSPDRTASTDTQYF. The CDR3 nucleotides read TGTGCCAGCAGCCCCGATCGAACGGCTAGCACAGATACGCAGTATTTT.

This sequence joins TRBV27 and TRBJ1-1; D perhaps matches TRBD1 (6 bases). The CDR3 totals 15 residues. Germline V lookup: CDR1 MNHEY, CDR2 SMNVEV (reference sequence). Trimming left V 5 bases short and J 6 bases short, with 19 bases between. CDR3 sequence (DNA): TGTGCCAGCAGTCCGCTCGGGGGCGGGATCGCTGAAGCTTTCTTT. Translated, it gives CASSPLGGGIAEAFF.

The chain couples TRBV21-1 to TRBJ2-1; the table's D call, TRBD1, was not checked against the DNA. TRBV21-1 is termed a pseudogene. The CDR3 consists of 24 residues. This CDR3 is CASSAGTGYGNSSSGADLYNEQFF. CDR3 DNA sequence: TGTGCCAGCAGCGCAGGGACAGGGTACGGAAACAGTTCTAGCGGGGCGGACCTATACAATGAGCAGTTCTTC.

This clonotype was picked up many times. CDR3 in DNA: TGCAGTGCTATAGCACGATTAGGGAATCAGCCCCAGCATTTT. It is translated as CSAIARLGNQPQHF. V is TRBV20-1 and J is TRBJ1-5, with D uncertain. V was trimmed by 4 bases and J by 4 bases, leaving 14 bases between them. Per the germline V gene, CDR1 is DFQATT and CDR2 is SNEGSKA (reference sequence). This CDR3 is 14 amino acids long.

This chain connects TRBV5-1 to TRBJ2-3; D perhaps matches TRBD1 (5 bases). The CDR3 is 14 amino acids. CDR1 and CDR2 from the germline V gene are SGHRS and YFSETQ. The germline V and J ends were trimmed by 3 bases and 3 bases, with 11 bases remaining between them. CDR3 sequence (DNA): TGCGCCAGCAGCTGGGTGGGGCTGACAGATACGCAGTATTTT. Protein: CASSWVGLTDTQYF.

V usage is TRBV5-8 and J usage is TRBJ2-5; a possible D gene is TRBD2 (6 bases). Germline CDR1 is SGHTS and CDR2 is YDEGEE. CDR3 length: 10 residues. V was pared by 7 bases and J by 9 bases, with 10 bases between. CDR3 protein: CASEPGAQYF. The CDR3 nucleotides read TGTGCCAGCGAGCCGGGAGCCCAGTACTTC.

This clonotype came up many times. The rearrangement uses TRBV4-3 and TRBJ2-3; the match to TRBD1 covers 7 bases. The CDR3 runs to 16 residues. Germline V CDR1 and CDR2: LGHNA, YSLEER. The V gene end was trimmed by 4 bases and the J gene end by 2 bases; junction bases not matched to a gene: 9. The CDR3 loop is CASSPLRDSSTDTQYF. The CDR3, as DNA: TGCGCCAGCAGCCCTTTGAGGGACAGTTCCACAGATACGCAGTATTTT.

Ten or more counts support this clonotype. CDR3 nucleotides: TGCAGTGCTAGAGATCTACTAGCGGGATTGACAGATACGCAGTATTTT. Translated: CSARDLLAGLTDTQYF. V usage is TRBV20-1 and J usage is TRBJ2-3, with 10 bases identical to TRBD2. The CDR3 length is 16 residues. V trimming: 0 bases; J trimming: 3 bases; junction bases outside the gene matches: 6. CDR1 and CDR2 (germline): DFQATT, SNEGSKA (reference sequence).

The chain has TRBV19 and TRBJ1-1; D uncertain. Trimming left V 6 bases short and J 0 bases short, with 14 bases between. This CDR3 spans 15 amino acids. CDR1 is LNHDA and CDR2 is SQIVND in the germline V gene (reference sequence). The CDR3 coding sequence is TGTGCCAGTAGAATCTCGGTCCTGATGAACACTGAAGCTTTCTTT. It specifies CASRISVLMNTEAFF.

About this clonotype itself: A much larger clone is a single base away; this may be a read error. The CDR3 does not close with the conserved phenylalanine or tryptophan, likely indicating a read error. V is TRBV12-3 or TRBV12-4 and J is TRBJ2-4; TRBD1 aligns across 12 bases. V dropped 6 bases and J dropped 8; count of bases not matched to a gene: 5. CDR3 size: 14 residues. The CDR3 coding sequence is TGTGCCAGCAGGACCGGGACAGGGGGCGACATTCAGTACTGC. Its translation is CASRTGTGGDIQYC.

Concerning this clonotype itself: This may stem from a read error, because a much larger clone lies one nucleotide away. The chain links TRBV12-3 or TRBV12-4 to TRBJ1-1, with D hard to call. The germline V and J ends were trimmed by 2 bases and 6 bases, with 10 bases remaining between them. The CDR3 loop spans 13 amino acids. The CDR3 sequence: CASSLNRISEAFF. CDR3 nucleotides: TGTGCCAGCAGTTTAAATAGGATTTCTGAAGCTTTCTTT.

This clonotype was counted ten times or more. CDR3: CASSVEGGTDTQYF. The CDR3 DNA is TGTGCCAGCAGCGTAGAAGGGGGCACAGATACGCAGTATTTT. V usage is TRBV9 and J usage is TRBJ2-3; possible D gene TRBD1, 5 bases. V lost 0 bases and J 1 base, leaving 6 bases between the germline ends. The germline gives CDR1 SGDLS, CDR2 YYNGEE. The CDR3 totals 14 residues.

About this clonotype itself: Since no conserved phenylalanine or tryptophan closes the CDR3, a read error is the likely cause. This chain joins TRBV20-1 and TRBJ2-5; D not certain. This CDR3 region has 13 residues. Germline-derived CDR1 and CDR2 are DFQATT and SNEGSKA (reference sequence). V dropped 5 bases and J dropped 1 base, with 11 bases sitting between them. The CDR3 sequence: CSAPIPSQETQYS. For the CDR3, the DNA is TGCAGTGCTCCGATCCCCAGCCAAGAGACCCAGTACTCC.

This clonotype was picked up a small number of times. CDR3 nucleotides: TGTGCCAGCAGTGACAGGGTAACAACTAATGAAAAACTGTTTTTT. This encodes CASSDRVTTNEKLFF. The chain carries TRBV6-6 and TRBJ1-4; 7 bases align to TRBD1. V lost 5 bases and J lost 0; bases outside the gene matches: 3. Looked up from germline, CDR1 is MNHNY and CDR2 is SVGAGI (reference sequence). The CDR3 covers 15 residues.

This clonotype was counted only a few times. The chain combines TRBV30 with TRBJ2-2, with D perhaps TRBD1 or TRBD2 (5 bases each). V was shortened by 0 bases and J by 2 bases, with 19 bases between the two germline ends. This CDR3 has 18 amino acids. Germline V CDR1 and CDR2: GTSNPN, SVGIG (reference sequence). CDR3 DNA sequence: TGTGCCTGGAGTGTACAGTTTTGGCAGGGAGACAACACCGGGGAGCTGTTTTTT. Translating it yields CAWSVQFWQGDNTGELFF. Complete variable domain (other parts from reference TRBV30 and TRBJ2-2): SQTIHQWPATLVQPVGSPLSLECTVEGTSNPNLYWYRQAAGRGLQLLFYSVGIGQISSEVPQNLSASRPQDRQFILSSKKLLLSDSGFYLCAWSVQFWQGDNTGELFFGEGSRLTVL.

The sample holds one count of this clonotype. The junction departs from germline at one end; a sequencing error may be responsible. V usage is TRBV19 and J usage is TRBJ1-5, with 7 bases aligning to TRBD1. The V gene's germline CDR1 is LNHDA and CDR2 SQIVND (reference sequence). The CDR3 runs 13 residues. CDR3 protein: CASSLTGYQSQHF. CDR3 DNA sequence: TGTGCCAGTAGTCTGACAGGGTATCAGTCCCAGCATTTT.

This clonotype has ten or more counts. The V gene is TRBV29-1, the J gene TRBJ1-3; D ambiguous. This CDR3 has 11 amino acids. From germline, CDR1 is SQVTM and CDR2 ANQGSEA. The V end lost 3 bases, the J end lost 5 bases, and 5 bases lay between the germline ends. CDR3 DNA sequence: TGCAGCGTTGATAGTCGAAACACCATATATTTT. This sequence encodes CSVDSRNTIYF.

This clonotype has at least ten counts. The V and J genes are TRBV29-1 and TRBJ2-7; perhaps D is TRBD1 or TRBD2 (5 bases each). Germline V lookup: CDR1 SQVTM, CDR2 ANQGSEA. The CDR3 covers 13 residues. V dropped 4 bases and J dropped 6 bases, with 16 bases sitting between them. Here the CDR3 reads CSVGPGALSEQYF. The CDR3 nucleotides read TGCAGCGTTGGTCCCGGGGCTTTATCCGAGCAGTACTTC.

This clonotype showed up just a few times. The chain combines TRBV27 with TRBJ2-7, with D tentatively TRBD2 (6 bases). Trimming removed 3 bases at V and 4 bases at J, with 13 bases between. CDR3 length: 14 residues. Germline assignment: CDR1 MNHEY and CDR2 SMNVEV (reference sequence). The CDR3 sequence: CASSFTGVAYEQYF. The CDR3 DNA reads TGTGCCAGCAGTTTTACGGGAGTAGCTTACGAGCAGTACTTC.

To note about this clonotype: Given a much more abundant clone one base away, this may be a read error. The V call is TRBV27, the J call TRBJ2-6; a weak D match, TRBD1 (6 bases). The CDR3 runs 17 residues. Per the germline V gene, CDR1 is MNHEY and CDR2 is SMNVEV (reference sequence). In nucleotides, the CDR3 is TGTGTCAGCAGTTTATTAACCACAGGGTCTGGGGCCAACGTCCTGACTTTC. This translates into CVSSLLTTGSGANVLTF.

The chain combines TRBV14 with TRBJ2-4; D gene unclear. V lost 1 base, J lost 0 bases, and 7 bases lay in between. From germline, CDR1 is SGHDN and CDR2 FVKESK. The CDR3 length is 15 residues. Written as DNA, the CDR3 is TGTGCCAGCAGCCAAGGGGTACTAGCCAAAAACATTCAGTACTTC. The encoded protein is CASSQGVLAKNIQYF. The full variable domain, with the rest looked up from reference TRBV14 and TRBJ2-4, is EAGVTQFPSHSVIEKGQTVTLRCDPISGHDNLYWYRRVMGKEIKFLLHFVKESKQDESGMPNNRFLAERTGGTYSTLKVQPAELEDSGVYFCASSQGVLAKNIQYFGAGTRLSVL.

This clonotype has only a few counts. The chain links TRBV27 to TRBJ2-1, with D perhaps TRBD2 (7 bases). Germline V gene sequence: CDR1 MNHEY, CDR2 SMNVEV (reference sequence). This CDR3 is 13 amino acids long. The V end lost 6 bases, the J end lost 8 bases, and 14 bases lay between the germline ends. The CDR3 region is CASSRWGGDEQFF. CDR3 DNA: TGTGCCAGCAGCAGGTGGGGGGGCGATGAGCAGTTCTTC.

This clonotype was seen only a few times. V is TRBV20-1 and J is TRBJ1-1; tentative D call: TRBD1 (5 bases). The CDR3 covers 15 residues. CDR1 is DFQATT, CDR2 SNEGSKA, per germline (reference sequence). The germline V and J ends were trimmed by 5 bases and 1 base, with 17 bases remaining between them. CDR3 nucleotide sequence: TGCAGTGCTGGAAGGCCCTTCGGACAGAACACTGAAGCTTTCTTT. Amino acids: CSAGRPFGQNTEAFF.

This clonotype was detected many times. The rearrangement uses TRBV5-4 and TRBJ2-5; D gene ambiguous. The germline gives CDR1 SGHNT, CDR2 YYREEE (reference sequence). This CDR3 region has 17 residues. Deletions cut 2 bases from V and 2 bases from J, with 19 bases between. CDR3 coding DNA: TGTGCCAGCAGCTTAGATTCGATCCTGAACTTACAAGAGACCCAGTACTTC. Amino acid sequence: CASSLDSILNLQETQYF.

In this sample, this clonotype turned up many times. V gene TRBV14 combines with J gene TRBJ2-2; no clear D. V was pared by 4 bases and J by 4 bases, with 16 bases between. There are 16 residues in the CDR3. The germline V gene has CDR1 SGHDN and CDR2 FVKESK. The CDR3 region has the DNA TGTGCCAGCAGCCGGGCCGGTCTCTCGAGCACCGGGGAGCTGTTTTTT. Translation: CASSRAGLSSTGELFF.

V gene TRBV27 combines with J gene TRBJ1-1; D is undetermined. The V gene's germline CDR1 is MNHEY and CDR2 SMNVEV (reference sequence). V was pared by 0 bases and J by 4 bases, with 9 bases between. The CDR3 covers 14 residues. CDR3: CASSLSGFGTEAFF. CDR3 in DNA: TGTGCCAGCAGTTTATCAGGGTTTGGCACTGAAGCTTTCTTT.

Turning to this clonotype: One junction end disagrees with the germline gene, perhaps due to a read error. The V call is TRBV27, the J call TRBJ2-7, with D possibly being TRBD2 (6 bases). The CDR3 is 15 residues long. Germline CDR1 and CDR2: MNHEY and SMNVEV (reference sequence). The CDR3 DNA reads TGTGCCAGCAGCACCGGGAGCCCACTCTCCCACGAGCAGTACTTC. It encodes CASSTGSPLSHEQYF.